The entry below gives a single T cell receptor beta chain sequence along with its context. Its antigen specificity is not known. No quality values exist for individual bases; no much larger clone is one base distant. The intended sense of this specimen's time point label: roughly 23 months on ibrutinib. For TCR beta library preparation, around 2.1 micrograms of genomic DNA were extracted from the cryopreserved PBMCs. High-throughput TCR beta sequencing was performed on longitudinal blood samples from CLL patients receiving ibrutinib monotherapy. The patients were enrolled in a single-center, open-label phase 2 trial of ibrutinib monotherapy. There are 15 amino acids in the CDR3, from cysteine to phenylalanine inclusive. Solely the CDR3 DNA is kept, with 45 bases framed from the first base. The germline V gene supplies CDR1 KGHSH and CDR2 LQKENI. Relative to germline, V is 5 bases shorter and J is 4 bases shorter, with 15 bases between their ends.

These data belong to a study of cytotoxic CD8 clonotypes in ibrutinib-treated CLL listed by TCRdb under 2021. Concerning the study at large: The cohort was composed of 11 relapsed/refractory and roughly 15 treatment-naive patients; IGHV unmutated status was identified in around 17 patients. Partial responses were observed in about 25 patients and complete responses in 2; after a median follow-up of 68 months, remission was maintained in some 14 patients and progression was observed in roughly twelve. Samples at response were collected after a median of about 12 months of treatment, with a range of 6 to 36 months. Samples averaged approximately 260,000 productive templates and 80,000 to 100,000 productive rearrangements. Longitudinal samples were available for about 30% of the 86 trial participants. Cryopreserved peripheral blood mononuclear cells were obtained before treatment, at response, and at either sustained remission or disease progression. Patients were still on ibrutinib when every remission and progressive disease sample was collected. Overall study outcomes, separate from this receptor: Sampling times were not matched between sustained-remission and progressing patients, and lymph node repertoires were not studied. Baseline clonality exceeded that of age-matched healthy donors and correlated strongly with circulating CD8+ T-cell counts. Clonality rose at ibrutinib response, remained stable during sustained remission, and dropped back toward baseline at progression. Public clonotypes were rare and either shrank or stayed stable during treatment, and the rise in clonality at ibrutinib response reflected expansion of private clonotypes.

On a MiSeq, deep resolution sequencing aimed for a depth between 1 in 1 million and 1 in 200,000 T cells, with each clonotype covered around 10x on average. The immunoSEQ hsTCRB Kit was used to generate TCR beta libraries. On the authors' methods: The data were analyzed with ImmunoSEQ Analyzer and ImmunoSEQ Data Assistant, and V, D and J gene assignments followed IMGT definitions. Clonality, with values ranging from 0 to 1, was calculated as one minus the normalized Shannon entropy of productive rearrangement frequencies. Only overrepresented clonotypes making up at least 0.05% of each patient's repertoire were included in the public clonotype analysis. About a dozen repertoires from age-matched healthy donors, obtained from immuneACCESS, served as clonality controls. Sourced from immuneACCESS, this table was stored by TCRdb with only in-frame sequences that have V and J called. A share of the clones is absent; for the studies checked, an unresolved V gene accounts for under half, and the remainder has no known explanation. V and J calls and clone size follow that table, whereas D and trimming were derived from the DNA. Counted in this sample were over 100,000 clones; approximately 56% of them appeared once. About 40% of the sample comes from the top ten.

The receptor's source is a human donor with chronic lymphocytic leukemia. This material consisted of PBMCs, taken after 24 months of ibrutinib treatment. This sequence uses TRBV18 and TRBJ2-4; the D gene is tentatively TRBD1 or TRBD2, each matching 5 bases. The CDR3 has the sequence CASSNLGTEKNIQYF. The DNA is TGTGCCAGCTCAAACCTCGGGACGGAGAAAAACATTCAGTACTTC. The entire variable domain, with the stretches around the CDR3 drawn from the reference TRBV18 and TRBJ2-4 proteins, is NAGVMQNPRHLVRRRGQEARLRCSPMKGHSHVYWYRQLPEEGLKFMVYLQKENIIDESGMPKERFSAEFPKEGPSILRIQQVVRGDSAAYFCASSNLGTEKNIQYFGAGTRLSVL.